The rows below give T cell receptor beta chains drawn from one sample of a study of blood T cell repertoires in COVID-19. The protocol was immunoSEQ multiplex PCR, while the TCRdb copy is restricted to in-frame clones and leaves out a portion. The table has roughly 97,000 clones, about 90% seen once; the top ten hold less than 20%. The specimen sequenced was peripheral blood. Receptors were obtained from a human donor in a cohort sampled during active COVID-19. Each CDR3 is given with its conserved first and last residue. The D gene is left open where the match is weak. Clone size is given for some rows only: seen once, a few or many times, or a class if the clone is expanded.

CDR3: CASSYGRAGFTGELFF
DNA: TGTGCCAGCAGCTACGGTAGGGCAGGGTTCACCGGGGAGCTGTTTTTT
V: TRBV7-2
D: -
size: -
J: TRBJ2-2
length: 16

CDR3: CASSSDGSGRGETQYF
DNA: TGCGCCAGCAGCTCAGATGGGAGCGGGAGGGGAGAGACCCAGTACTTC
V: TRBV5-1
D: TRBD2
size: -
J: TRBJ2-5
length: 16

CDR3: CASSYPGTGNYGYTF
DNA: TGTGCCAGCAGTTACCCCGGGACAGGGAACTATGGCTACACCTTC
V: TRBV6-2/TRBV6-3
D: TRBD1
size: -
J: TRBJ1-2
length: 15

CDR3: CATSRDRATDTQYF
DNA: TGTGCCACCAGCAGAGACAGGGCTACAGATACGCAGTATTTT
V: TRBV15
D: -
size: -
J: TRBJ2-3
length: 14

CDR3: CASRYDRAARGEQYF
DNA: TGTGCCAGCAGATACGACCGGGCAGCAAGAGGGGAGCAGTACTTC
V: TRBV28
D: -
size: -
J: TRBJ2-7
length: 15

CDR3: CASSLAGGTEAFF
DNA: TGTGCCAGCAGTCTGGCAGGGGGCACTGAAGCTTTCTTT
V: TRBV12-3/TRBV12-4
D: TRBD1
size: -
J: TRBJ1-1
length: 13

CDR3: CASSQEGLAREAQYF
DNA: TGCGCCAGCAGCCAAGAGGGACTAGCCCGGGAGGCGCAGTATTTT
V: TRBV4-1
D: TRBD2
size: once
J: TRBJ2-3
length: 15

CDR3: CASSPLHVFGGEAFF
DNA: TGTGCCAGCAGTCCCTTACACGTCTTCGGAGGAGAAGCTTTCTTT
V: TRBV28
D: -
size: -
J: TRBJ1-1
length: 15

CDR3: CASSLPPNNEQYF
DNA: TGCGCCAGCAGTTTACCACCGAACAACGAGCAGTACTTC
V: TRBV5-1
D: -
size: once
J: TRBJ2-7
length: 13

CDR3: CASDPEGARGYGYTF
DNA: TGCGCCAGCGATCCAGAGGGGGCGCGTGGCTATGGCTACACCTTC
V: TRBV5-1
D: TRBD1
size: -
J: TRBJ1-2
length: 15

CDR3: CASSLAVVDTEAFF
DNA: TGTGCCAGCAGCTTGGCCGTAGTGGACACTGAAGCTTTCTTT
V: TRBV5-4
D: -
size: once
J: TRBJ1-1
length: 14

CDR3: CASSQGQPHYGYTF
DNA: TGTGCCAGCAGTCAGGGACAGCCTCACTATGGCTACACCTTC
V: TRBV6-5
D: TRBD1
size: once
J: TRBJ1-2
length: 14

CDR3: CATSVSAAQETQYF
DNA: TGTGCCACCAGTGTTTCAGCGGCCCAAGAGACCCAGTACTTC
V: TRBV24-1
D: -
size: -
J: TRBJ2-5
length: 14

CDR3: CASSLRLAGGGQETQYF
DNA: TGCGCCAGCAGCTTGCGACTAGCGGGAGGGGGCCAAGAGACCCAGTACTTC
V: TRBV5-1
D: TRBD2
size: -
J: TRBJ2-5
length: 17

CDR3: CASTGLAGGLAVGAQYF
DNA: TGCGCCAGCACCGGACTAGCGGGAGGCCTAGCAGTAGGGGCGCAGTATTTT
V: TRBV4-1
D: TRBD2
size: -
J: TRBJ2-3
length: 17

CDR3: CASSLRQGIVEKLFF
DNA: TGTGCCAGCAGTCTACGACAGGGGATAGTTGAAAAACTGTTTTTT
V: TRBV28
D: TRBD1
size: -
J: TRBJ1-4
length: 15

CDR3: CATSDRTGGTDTQYF
DNA: TGTGCCACCAGTGACAGGACAGGGGGCACAGATACGCAGTATTTT
V: TRBV24-1
D: TRBD1
size: -
J: TRBJ2-3
length: 15

CDR3: CASSTQGMDEKLFF
DNA: TGTGCCAGTAGTACTCAGGGGATGGACGAAAAACTGTTTTTT
V: TRBV19
D: -
size: -
J: TRBJ1-4
length: 14

CDR3: CASRIIVLYWGNSGRACSLYEQYF
DNA: TGTGCCAGCAGAATCATAGTCCTGTACTGGGGGAACAGCGGGAGGGCCTGCTCACTTTACGAGCAGTACTTC
V: TRBV28
D: TRBD2
size: -
J: TRBJ2-7
length: 24

CDR3: CASSTGQRTYEQYF
DNA: TGTGCCAGTAGTACGGGACAGCGGACTTACGAGCAGTACTTC
V: TRBV19
D: TRBD1
size: few
J: TRBJ2-7
length: 14

CDR3: CASSLVGSHEQFF
DNA: TGTGCCAGCAGCTTAGTCGGTAGTCATGAGCAGTTCTTC
V: TRBV7-9
D: -
size: few
J: TRBJ2-1
length: 13

CDR3: CASMAGTSYNEQYF
DNA: TGTGCCAGCATGGCCGGGACTAGCTACAACGAGCAGTACTTC
V: TRBV5-6
D: TRBD2
size: -
J: TRBJ2-7
length: 14

CDR3: CASSQDEGTRNTIYF
DNA: TGCGCCAGCAGCCAAGACGAGGGCACGAGAAACACCATATATTTT
V: TRBV4-1
D: -
size: -
J: TRBJ1-3
length: 15

CDR3: CASSMPQRDTEAFF
DNA: TGTGCCAGTAGTATGCCCCAGCGGGACACTGAAGCTTTCTTT
V: TRBV19
D: -
size: -
J: TRBJ1-1
length: 14

CDR3: CASRAFLPGQGREQYF
DNA: TGTGCCAGCAGAGCTTTCCTACCGGGACAGGGGCGCGAGCAGTACTTC
V: TRBV2
D: TRBD1
size: -
J: TRBJ2-7
length: 16

CDR3: CASSTLGQGQETQYF
DNA: TGTGCCAGCAGTACCCTTGGACAGGGGCAAGAGACCCAGTACTTC
V: TRBV27
D: TRBD1
size: few
J: TRBJ2-5
length: 15